Listed here are 3 T cell receptor beta chains from one sample, sequenced in a study of blood T cell repertoires in COVID-19. Assay: immunoSEQ multiplex PCR; the TCRdb copy retains only in-frame clones and omits some. The sample has almost 70,000 clones, roughly three quarters seen once; the top ten hold around 47%. Input material: peripheral blood. The receptor source for this set is a human donor in a cohort sampled during active COVID-19.

Worth noting for this clone: Other DNA sequences in this sample translate to the same CDR3. The chain has TRBV12-3 or TRBV12-4 and TRBJ2-3; no firm D call. This CDR3 has 13 residues. Trimming shortened V by 3 bases and J by 1 base, and 5 bases separated the two germline ends. For the CDR3, the DNA is TGTGCCAGCAGTTTTCAGGGCACAGATACGCAGTATTTT. It yields the protein CASSFQGTDTQYF.

CDR3 region: CASSQDWGATNEKLFF. CDR3 coding DNA: TGCGCCAGCAGCCAAGACTGGGGCGCAACTAATGAAAAACTGTTTTTT. V gene TRBV4-1 combines with J gene TRBJ1-4; a possible D gene is TRBD1 (5 bases). Trimming removed 0 bases from V and 0 bases from J, with 8 bases in between. Germline lookup yields CDR1 MGHRA and CDR2 YSYEKL. This CDR3 has 16 amino acids.

The chain is built from TRBV28 and TRBJ1-4, with TRBD1 matching 8 bases. The V gene's germline CDR1 is MDHEN and CDR2 SYDVKM. The CDR3 spans 14 residues. J gave up 7 bases and V 5 bases, and 6 bases lay outside the gene matches. The CDR3 region has the DNA TGTGCCAGCAGTCCAGGGGGCTATGGTGAAAAACTGTTTTTT. Translation: CASSPGGYGEKLFF.